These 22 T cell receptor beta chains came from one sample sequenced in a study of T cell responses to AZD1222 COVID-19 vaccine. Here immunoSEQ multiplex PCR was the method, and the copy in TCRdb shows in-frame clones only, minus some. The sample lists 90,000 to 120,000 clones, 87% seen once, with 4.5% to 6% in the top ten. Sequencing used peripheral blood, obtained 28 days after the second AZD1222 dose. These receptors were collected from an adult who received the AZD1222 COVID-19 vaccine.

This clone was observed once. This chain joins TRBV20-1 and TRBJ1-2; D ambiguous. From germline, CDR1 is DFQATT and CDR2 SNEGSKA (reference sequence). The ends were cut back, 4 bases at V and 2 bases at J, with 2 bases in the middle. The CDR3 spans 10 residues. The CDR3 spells CSAKNYGYTF. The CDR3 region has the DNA TGCAGTGCTAAGAACTATGGCTACACCTTC.

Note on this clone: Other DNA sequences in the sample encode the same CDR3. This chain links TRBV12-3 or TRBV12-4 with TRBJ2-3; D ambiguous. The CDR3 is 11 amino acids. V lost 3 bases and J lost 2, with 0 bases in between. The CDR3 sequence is CASSFTDTQYF. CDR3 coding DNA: TGTGCCAGCAGTTTCACAGATACGCAGTATTTT.

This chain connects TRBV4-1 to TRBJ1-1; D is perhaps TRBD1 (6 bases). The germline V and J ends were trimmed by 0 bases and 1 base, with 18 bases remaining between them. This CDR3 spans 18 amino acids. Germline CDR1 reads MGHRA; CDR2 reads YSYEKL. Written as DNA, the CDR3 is TGCGCCAGCAGCCAAGAAACAGGGCGAATCGGAGGGAACACTGAAGCTTTCTTT. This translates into CASSQETGRIGGNTEAFF.

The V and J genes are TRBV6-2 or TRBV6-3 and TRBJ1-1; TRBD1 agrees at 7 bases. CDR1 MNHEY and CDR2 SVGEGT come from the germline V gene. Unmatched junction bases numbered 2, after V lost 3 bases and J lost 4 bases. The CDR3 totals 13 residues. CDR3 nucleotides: TGTGCCAGCAGTTATGGGACAGTCACTGAAGCTTTCTTT. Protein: CASSYGTVTEAFF.

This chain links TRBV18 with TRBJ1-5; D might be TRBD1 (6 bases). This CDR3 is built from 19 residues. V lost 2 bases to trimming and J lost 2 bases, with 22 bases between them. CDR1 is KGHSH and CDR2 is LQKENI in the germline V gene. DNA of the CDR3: TGTGCCAGCTCACCAGGGGTGATCCGGGGGGCGCTGGGCAATCAGCCCCAGCATTTT. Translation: CASSPGVIRGALGNQPQHF.

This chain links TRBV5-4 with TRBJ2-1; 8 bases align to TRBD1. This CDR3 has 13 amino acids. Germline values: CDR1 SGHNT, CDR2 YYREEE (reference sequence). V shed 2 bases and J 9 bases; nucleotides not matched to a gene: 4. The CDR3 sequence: CASSFKQGGEQFF. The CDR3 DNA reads TGTGCCAGCAGCTTTAAACAGGGGGGTGAGCAGTTCTTC.

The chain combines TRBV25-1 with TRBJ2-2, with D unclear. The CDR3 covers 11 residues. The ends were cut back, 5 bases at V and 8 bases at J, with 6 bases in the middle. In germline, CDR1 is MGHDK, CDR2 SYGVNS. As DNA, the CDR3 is TGTGCCAGCAGTCAATGGGGGGAGCTGTTTTTT. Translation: CASSQWGELFF.

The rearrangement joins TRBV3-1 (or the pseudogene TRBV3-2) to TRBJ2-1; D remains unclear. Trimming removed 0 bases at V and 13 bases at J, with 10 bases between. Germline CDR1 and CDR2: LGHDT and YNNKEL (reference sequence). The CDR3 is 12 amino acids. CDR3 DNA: TGTGCCAGCAGCCAAGAGGAAACAACCCAGTTCTTC. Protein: CASSQEETTQFF.

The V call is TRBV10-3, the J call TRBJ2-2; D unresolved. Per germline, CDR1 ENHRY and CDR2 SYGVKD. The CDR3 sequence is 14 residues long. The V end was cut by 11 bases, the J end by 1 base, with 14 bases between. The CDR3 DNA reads TGTGCCGCCAACCCAAATCGGAACACCGGGGAGCTGTTTTTT. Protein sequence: CAANPNRNTGELFF.

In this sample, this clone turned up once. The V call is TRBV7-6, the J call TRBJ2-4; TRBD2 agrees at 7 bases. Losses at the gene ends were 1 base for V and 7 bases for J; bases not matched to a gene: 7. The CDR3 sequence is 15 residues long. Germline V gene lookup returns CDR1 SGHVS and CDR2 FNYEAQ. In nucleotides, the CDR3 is TGTGCCAGCAGCTTAGGTGCAGGGAGGGACAACATTCAGTACTTC. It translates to CASSLGAGRDNIQYF.

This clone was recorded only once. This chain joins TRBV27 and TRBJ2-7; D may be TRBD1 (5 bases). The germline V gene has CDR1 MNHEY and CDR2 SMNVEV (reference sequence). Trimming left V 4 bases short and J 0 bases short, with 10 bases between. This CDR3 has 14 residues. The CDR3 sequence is CASSSIRVSYEQYF. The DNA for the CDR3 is TGTGCCAGCAGTTCCATCAGGGTCTCCTACGAGCAGTACTTC.

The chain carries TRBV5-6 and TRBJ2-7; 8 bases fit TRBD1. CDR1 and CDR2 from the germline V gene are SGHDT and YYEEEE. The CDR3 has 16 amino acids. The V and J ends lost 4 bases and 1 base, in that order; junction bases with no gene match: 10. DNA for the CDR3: TGTGCCAGCAGCCCCCTGGACAGGGCCTTTTCCTACGAGCAGTACTTC. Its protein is CASSPLDRAFSYEQYF. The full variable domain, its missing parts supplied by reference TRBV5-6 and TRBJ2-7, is DAGVTQSPTHLIKTRGQQVTLRCSPKSGHDTVSWYQQALGQGPQFIFQYYEEEERQRGNFPDRFSGHQFPNYSSELNVNALLLGDSALYLCASSPLDRAFSYEQYFGPGTRLTVT.

CDR3 DNA: TGTGCCAGCAGCTTCAGACCGAACACTGAAGCTTTCTTT. Amino acids: CASSFRPNTEAFF. The chain carries TRBV11-2 and TRBJ1-1; D is ambiguous. The germline gives CDR1 SGHAT, CDR2 FQNNGV. The ends were cut back, 3 bases at V and 1 base at J, with 6 bases in the middle. The CDR3 length is 13 residues.

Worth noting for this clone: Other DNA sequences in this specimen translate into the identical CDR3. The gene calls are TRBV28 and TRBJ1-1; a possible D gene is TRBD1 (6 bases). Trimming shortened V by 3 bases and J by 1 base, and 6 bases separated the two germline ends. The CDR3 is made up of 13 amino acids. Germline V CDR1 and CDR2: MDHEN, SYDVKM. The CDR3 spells CASSLTGNTEAFF. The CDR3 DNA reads TGTGCCAGCAGTTTGACAGGGAACACTGAAGCTTTCTTT.

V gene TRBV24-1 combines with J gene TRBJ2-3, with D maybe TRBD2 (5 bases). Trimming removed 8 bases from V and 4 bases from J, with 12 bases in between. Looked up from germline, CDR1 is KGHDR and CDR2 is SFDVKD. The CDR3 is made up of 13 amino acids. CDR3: CATIGRGSDTQYF. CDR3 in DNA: TGTGCCACCATAGGACGAGGGTCAGATACGCAGTATTTT.

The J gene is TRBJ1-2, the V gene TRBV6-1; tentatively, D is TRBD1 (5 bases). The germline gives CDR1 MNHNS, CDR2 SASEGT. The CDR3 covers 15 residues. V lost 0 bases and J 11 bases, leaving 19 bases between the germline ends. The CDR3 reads CASSEAGGRWEGYTF. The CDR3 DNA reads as TGTGCCAGCAGTGAAGCCGGAGGGCGCTGGGAGGGGTACACCTTC.

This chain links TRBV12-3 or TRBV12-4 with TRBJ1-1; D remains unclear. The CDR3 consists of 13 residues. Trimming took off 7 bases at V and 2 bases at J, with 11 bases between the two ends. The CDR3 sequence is CASTYGRNTEAFF. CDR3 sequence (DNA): TGTGCCAGCACCTATGGGAGAAACACTGAAGCTTTCTTT.

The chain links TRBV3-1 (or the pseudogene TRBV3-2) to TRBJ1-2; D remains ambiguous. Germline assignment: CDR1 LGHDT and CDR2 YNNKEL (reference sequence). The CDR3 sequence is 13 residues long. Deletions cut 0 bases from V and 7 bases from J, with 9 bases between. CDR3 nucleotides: TGTGCCAGCAGCCAAGAGTCTGCGTCTGGCTACACCTTC. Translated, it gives CASSQESASGYTF.

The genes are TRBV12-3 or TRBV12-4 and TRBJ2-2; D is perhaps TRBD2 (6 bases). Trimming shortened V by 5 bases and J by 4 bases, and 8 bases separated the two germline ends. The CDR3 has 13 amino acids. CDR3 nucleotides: TGTGCCAGCAGTCGAGCGGGCACCGGGGAGCTGTTTTTT. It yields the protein CASSRAGTGELFF.

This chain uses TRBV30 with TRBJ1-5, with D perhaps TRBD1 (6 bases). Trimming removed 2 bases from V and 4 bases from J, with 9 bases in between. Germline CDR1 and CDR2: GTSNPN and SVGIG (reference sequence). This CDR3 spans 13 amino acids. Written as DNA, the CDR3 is TGTGCCTGGAGTCACAGGGAGAATCAGCCCCAGCATTTT. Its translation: CAWSHRENQPQHF.

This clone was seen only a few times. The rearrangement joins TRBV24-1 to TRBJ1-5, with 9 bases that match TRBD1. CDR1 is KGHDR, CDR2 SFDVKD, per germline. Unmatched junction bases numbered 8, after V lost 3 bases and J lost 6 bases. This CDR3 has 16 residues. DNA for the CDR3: TGTGCCACCAGTGATGAGACAGGGGGAACGTTTCAGCCCCAGCATTTT. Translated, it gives CATSDETGGTFQPQHF.

As DNA, the CDR3 is TGTGCCAGCAGCCAACCGCCGGGACCCCAAGAGACCCAGTACTTC. The encoded protein is CASSQPPGPQETQYF. V gene TRBV3-1 (or the pseudogene TRBV3-2) combines with J gene TRBJ2-5; TRBD1 or TRBD2 may be the D gene (5 bases each). The CDR3 consists of 15 residues. Trimming pared 2 bases from V and 1 base from J, leaving 11 bases between. Per the germline V gene, CDR1 is LGHDT and CDR2 is YNNKEL (reference sequence).